These 24 T cell receptor beta chains were sequenced from one sample in a study of T-cell reconstitution after alpha-beta-depleted transplantation in children (dated by TCRdb to the mid-2010s). The library was prepared using PCR. The data were produced on an Illumina HiSeq 2500. TCR library preparation used molecular barcoding, with unique molecular identifiers applied to normalize quantification of the TCRbeta repertoire. TCRdb trimmed public reads at Q25 via fastp, called clones via MiXCR and kept in-frame beta chains. CDR3 protein sequences are deduplicated, and each keeps its most common genes and DNA. The sample profile shows around 380,000 distinct CDR3 sequences; 9.5% to 13% of them were found once. The ten largest account for 5% to 6.5% of the sample. Specimen: PBMCs from the stem cell graft donor, collected from the stem cell graft. All receptors come from a human donor who donated a stem cell graft to a child with acute myeloid leukemia.

The chain combines TRBV5-1 with TRBJ2-3; D is undetermined. Between the trimmed V and J ends, which lost 4 bases and 0 bases, there was a span of 12 bases. Germline CDR1 is SGHRS and CDR2 is YFSETQ. CDR3 size: 15 residues. The CDR3 coding sequence is TGCGCCAGCAGCGCACGGATAGTAAGCACAGATACGCAGTATTTT. Its protein is CASSARIVSTDTQYF. Full variable domain (rest looked up from reference TRBV5-1 and TRBJ2-3): KAGVTQTPRYLIKTRGQQVTLSCSPISGHRSVSWYQQTPGQGLQFLFEYFSETQRNKGNFPGRFSGRQFSNSRSEMNVSTLELGDSALYLCASSARIVSTDTQYFGPGTRLTVL.

This rearrangement joins TRBV10-3 to TRBJ2-2; tentative D call: TRBD2 (6 bases). Germline loops: CDR1 ENHRY, CDR2 SYGVKD. CDR3 length: 12 residues. Deletions cut 9 bases from V and 6 bases from J, with 11 bases between. CDR3 in DNA: TGTGCCATTGGAGGGGCGGCCGGGGAGCTGTTTTTT. This encodes CAIGGAAGELFF.

CDR3 in amino acids: CASSQAGAGPQETQYF. CDR3 nucleotide sequence: TGTGCCAGCAGCCAAGCTGGGGCAGGACCTCAAGAGACCCAGTACTTC. This chain connects TRBV3-1 to TRBJ2-5, with D perhaps TRBD1 (5 bases). V was pared by 1 base and J by 2 bases, with 14 bases between. There are 16 residues in the CDR3. Germline CDR1 is LGHDT and CDR2 is YNNKEL (reference sequence).

This clonotype was recorded many times. The V gene is TRBV29-1, the J gene TRBJ2-1; TRBD2 matches 13 bases. Looked up from germline, CDR1 is SQVTM and CDR2 is ANQGSEA. The length of the CDR3 is 14 residues. Trimming at V came to 7 bases and at J to 7 bases, leaving 7 bases not matched to a gene. CDR3 coding DNA: TGCAGCGCCGGACTAGCGGGAGTAGGTAATGAGCAGTTCTTC. Encoded protein: CSAGLAGVGNEQFF.

This clonotype was observed a few times. This chain uses TRBV7-2 with TRBJ2-2; a possible D gene is TRBD2 (6 bases). CDR3 length: 17 amino acids. Germline CDR1 and CDR2: SGHTA and FQGNSA. Trimming took off 5 bases at V and 2 bases at J, with 18 bases between the two ends. CDR3 sequence reads: CASSASSSAFNTGELFF. Written as DNA, the CDR3 is TGTGCCAGCAGCGCGTCATCTAGCGCGTTTAACACCGGGGAGCTGTTTTTT.

The chain joins TRBV28 to TRBJ2-3; 10 bases line up with TRBD2. Looked up from germline, CDR1 is MDHEN and CDR2 is SYDVKM. Germline trimming cut 7 bases from V and 4 bases from J; bases unmatched to any gene: 11. The CDR3 spans 16 residues. The CDR3 sequence is CASTPQLAGVADTQYF. As DNA, the CDR3 is TGTGCCAGCACCCCTCAGCTAGCGGGAGTGGCAGATACGCAGTATTTT.

The sample holds many counts of this clonotype. The J gene is TRBJ1-5, the V gene TRBV12-3 or TRBV12-4; D is uncertain. Trimming removed 0 bases from V and 5 bases from J, with 8 bases in between. The CDR3 runs 14 residues. The CDR3 bases are TGTGCCAGCAGTTTAGCAGATCTCCATCAGCCCCAGCATTTT. It specifies CASSLADLHQPQHF.

The rearrangement uses TRBV20-1 and TRBJ1-3; the D is unclear. The CDR3 runs 15 residues. Trimming took off 0 bases at V and 7 bases at J, with 16 bases between the two ends. Germline CDR1 DFQATT, CDR2 SNEGSKA (reference sequence). Here the CDR3 reads CSARDVTGARNTIYF. CDR3 in DNA: TGCAGTGCTAGAGATGTCACTGGAGCCAGGAACACCATATATTTT.

The rearrangement joins TRBV12-3 or TRBV12-4 to TRBJ2-7; 14 bases agree with TRBD2. The CDR3 loop spans 14 amino acids. J lost 6 bases, V lost 6 bases, and 4 bases had no gene match. The CDR3 here is CASREGTSGGEQYF. CDR3 in DNA: TGTGCCAGCAGGGAAGGGACTAGCGGGGGCGAGCAGTACTTC.

This clonotype has more than one count but fewer than ten. This sequence joins TRBV9 and TRBJ2-5; 7 bases fit TRBD1. Germline CDR1 reads SGDLS; CDR2 reads YYNGEE. With V trimmed by 2 bases and J by 3 bases, 4 bases remained unmatched. The CDR3 length is 14 residues. CDR3 nucleotide sequence: TGTGCCAGCAGCGTCGGACAGGCCAAAGAGACCCAGTACTTC. Its protein product is CASSVGQAKETQYF.

The V and J genes are TRBV6-2 or TRBV6-3 and TRBJ2-1; D tentatively reads TRBD1 or TRBD2 (5 bases each). Between the trimmed V and J ends, which lost 6 bases and 8 bases, there was a span of 14 bases. This CDR3 has 13 residues. Looked up from germline, CDR1 is MNHEY and CDR2 is SVGEGT. In DNA, the CDR3 is TGTGCCAGCAGAAGTCAGGGACGGGATGAGCAGTTCTTC. It is translated as CASRSQGRDEQFF.

Concerning this clonotype: The limits of the CDR3 on the DNA are not certain, so only TCRdb's listed CDR3 is given. V gene TRBV6-5 combines with J gene TRBJ1-1. Germline V CDR1 and CDR2: MNHEY, SVGAGI. The CDR3 length equals 15 residues, ends included. This chain's CDR3 is CASSSSTGLNTEAFF.

This clonotype was observed a handful of times. This chain uses TRBV20-1 with TRBJ1-5, with 9 bases that match TRBD1. Germline loops: CDR1 DFQATT, CDR2 SNEGSKA (reference sequence). J was trimmed by 5 bases and V by 3 bases; bases with no gene match: 11. CDR3 length: 16 residues. The CDR3: CSARVAGTGTYQPQHF. CDR3 DNA: TGCAGTGCTAGGGTCGCCGGGACAGGGACTTATCAGCCCCAGCATTTT.

J is TRBJ2-7 and V is TRBV7-9; D call uncertain. The CDR3 covers 13 residues. Germline V gene lookup returns CDR1 SEHNR and CDR2 FQNEAQ (reference sequence). V was shortened by 1 base and J by 2 bases, with 6 bases between the two germline ends. DNA of the CDR3: TGTGCCAGCAGCTTAGACAAGACCTACGAGCAGTACGTC. As protein: CASSLDKTYEQYV.

The table lists this clonotype with a few counts. The chain couples TRBV29-1 to TRBJ2-1; TRBD1 is a possible D gene (6 bases). The V gene lost 5 bases and the J gene lost 4 bases, with 12 bases spanning the gap. This CDR3 is 13 amino acids long. CDR1 is SQVTM, CDR2 ANQGSEA, per germline. The CDR3 loop is CSVPDRTYNEQFF. The CDR3 nucleotides read TGCAGCGTTCCCGACAGGACTTACAATGAGCAGTTCTTC.

The V and J genes are TRBV18 and TRBJ2-1; the D gene is possibly TRBD2 (6 bases). The CDR3 runs to 15 residues. V shed 5 bases and J shed 0 bases, with 11 bases lying between them. Germline assignment: CDR1 KGHSH and CDR2 LQKENI. CDR3 protein: CASSRDFNSYNEQFF. The CDR3 DNA reads as TGTGCCAGCTCAAGGGACTTTAACTCCTACAATGAGCAGTTCTTC.

This rearrangement joins TRBV10-3 to TRBJ2-1; 11 bases are a match to TRBD1. This CDR3 is built from 14 residues. Germline V CDR1 and CDR2: ENHRY, SYGVKD. Trimming removed 2 bases from V and 8 bases from J; junction bases left unmatched: 2. This chain's CDR3 is CAISEGQGADEQFF. In DNA form, the CDR3 reads TGTGCCATCAGTGAGGGACAGGGGGCGGATGAGCAGTTCTTC.

The chain combines TRBV12-3 or TRBV12-4 with TRBJ2-7; 9 bases line up with TRBD2. The trim removed 8 bases at V and 6 bases at J, leaving 5 bases unmatched. CDR3 size: 12 residues. The CDR3 protein is CASLAGNGEQYF. CDR3 DNA sequence: TGTGCCAGCCTAGCGGGAAATGGCGAGCAGTACTTC.

This sequence joins TRBV5-4 and TRBJ2-3, with 8 bases aligning to TRBD2. The CDR3 has 15 amino acids. With V trimmed by 0 bases and J by 3 bases, 3 bases remained unmatched. The germline V gene has CDR1 SGHNT and CDR2 YYREEE (reference sequence). CDR3 nucleotides: TGTGCCAGCAGCTTGGAAGCGGGAGAGACAGATACGCAGTATTTT. Encoded protein: CASSLEAGETDTQYF.

The chain joins TRBV7-2 to TRBJ2-6; unclear D gene. There are 13 residues in the CDR3. Trimming left V 5 bases short and J 3 bases short, with 5 bases between. Germline lookup yields CDR1 SGHTA and CDR2 FQGNSA. CDR3 sequence: CASSQNGANVLTF. The DNA of the CDR3 is TGTGCCAGCAGCCAGAATGGGGCCAACGTCCTGACTTTC.

This clonotype was detected ten times or more. V is TRBV7-6 and J is TRBJ2-3; no reliable D call. CDR1 SGHVS and CDR2 FNYEAQ come from the germline V gene. CDR3 length equals 14 residues. V was trimmed by 1 base and J by 4 bases, leaving 9 bases between them. The chain's CDR3 is CASSLVLPPDTQYF. CDR3 DNA sequence: TGTGCCAGCAGCTTAGTGCTCCCTCCAGATACGCAGTATTTT.

The table lists this clonotype with many counts. This chain links TRBV18 with TRBJ2-2, with 10 nucleotides matching TRBD2. Germline CDR1 KGHSH, CDR2 LQKENI. The CDR3 runs 16 residues. V trimming: 3 bases; J trimming: 1 base; junction bases outside the gene matches: 2. The DNA for the CDR3 is TGTGCCAGCTCACCGAGGACTAGCGGGAACACCGGGGAGCTGTTTTTT. It yields the protein CASSPRTSGNTGELFF.

This chain uses TRBV20-1 with TRBJ2-5; 7 bases are a match to TRBD2. V lost 2 bases to trimming and J lost 2 bases; unmatched junction nucleotides: 5. Germline loops: CDR1 DFQATT, CDR2 SNEGSKA (reference sequence). The CDR3 is made up of 14 amino acids. The CDR3 region has the DNA TGCAGTGCTAGACCGCGGGGGAATCAAGAGACCCAGTACTTC. It is translated as CSARPRGNQETQYF.

This clonotype was detected only a few times. The chain joins TRBV4-1 to TRBJ1-2; TRBD1 matches at 7 bases. The CDR3 extends over 16 amino acids. Trimming removed 4 bases from V and 7 bases from J; junction bases left unmatched: 15. Per the germline V gene, CDR1 is MGHRA and CDR2 is YSYEKL. This CDR3 reads CASSLTLGTAYGGYTF. DNA for the CDR3: TGCGCCAGCAGCCTAACCTTGGGGACAGCCTATGGTGGCTACACCTTC.